This TCR beta chain was sequenced for a study of OX40 agonist ivuxolimab in advanced cancers. Regarding the study as a whole: The antigens recognized by the expanded peripheral T cells, that is their antigen specificity, were not determined. Fewer expanded clones were found on average in CD4+ than in CD8+ T cells. The study found among the lowest clonal expansion in partial responders at 0.1-3.0 mg/kg.

This table comes from immunoSEQ multiplex PCR, and its TCRdb copy is limited to in-frame clones, with some not included. The sample carries 84,000 or so clones, 85% to 95% recorded once. Any history of autoimmune disease or systemic immunosuppression disqualified patients. The CDR3 is made up of 14 amino acids. Per the germline V gene, CDR1 is LNHDA and CDR2 is SQIVND (reference sequence). V dropped 3 bases and J dropped 2 bases, with 11 bases sitting between them. On this clone: Antigen unknown.

The V call is TRBV19, the J call TRBJ2-7; D is unclear. This clonotype originated in an adult with an advanced solid tumor such as melanoma, head and neck, liver or kidney cancer. The input for sequencing was CD4+ or CD8+ T cells sorted from blood, taken in a trial of the OX40 agonist ivuxolimab. The CDR3 DNA sequence: TGTGCCAGTAGTATTATACCGGATGCCTACGAGCAGTACTTC. The encoded protein is CASSIIPDAYEQYF.